The T cell receptor beta chain described here comes from a study of cytomegalovirus exposure and HLA in healthy donors. As regards this clone: The antigen remains unidentified.

Primers: 60 Vbeta forward and 13 Jbeta reverse. Profiling relied on immunoSEQ multiplex PCR, and the TCRdb table lists in-frame clones only, not all of them. There are roughly 150,000 clones in the sample; more than 75% occur only once, and 1.5% lies in the top ten. General study points: An analysis was carried out later, and it reportedly showed fewer N-insertions in an Asian-associated ancestry cluster than the approximately 700-donor mean. According to an earlier analysis, most TCR beta V segments yielded productive rearrangements about 87% or about 30% of the time.

Trimming took 5 bases from V and 3 from J; bases not matched to a gene: 11. This CDR3 is 16 amino acids long. Germline V gene sequence: CDR1 MNHEY, CDR2 SMNVEV (reference sequence). These donors, healthy bone marrow donors, were studied. The sample consisted of PBMCs. The rearrangement joins TRBV27 to TRBJ1-2; 8 nucleotides align to TRBD1. The clonotype was recovered from a girl aged 10 to 17 in good health and CMV-seropositive. In DNA, the CDR3 is TGTGCCAGCAGTCCCCAACCAGGGGGCGCTTACTATGGCTACACCTTC. It yields the protein CASSPQPGGAYYGYTF.